The 23 T cell receptor beta chains listed next were all sequenced from one sample in a study of blood T cell repertoires in COVID-19. Profiled with immunoSEQ multiplex PCR; TCRdb holds only in-frame clones, not every one. The sample includes 45,000 to 50,000 clones, over 80% of them seen just once. The specimen sequenced was peripheral blood. These receptors came from a man between 70 and 80 years old with acute or convalescent COVID-19.

This chain uses TRBV30 with TRBJ1-5, with D perhaps TRBD1 (5 bases). Trimming pared 1 base from V and 0 bases from J, leaving 13 bases between. From germline, CDR1 is GTSNPN and CDR2 SVGIG (reference sequence). The length of the CDR3 is 16 residues. The CDR3 nucleotides are TGTGCCTGGAGTGAGGGCGGGGCTAATAGCAATCAGCCCCAGCATTTT. Protein sequence: CAWSEGGANSNQPQHF. The full variable domain, in which reference TRBV30 and TRBJ1-5 provide the parts outside the CDR3, is SQTIHQWPATLVQPVGSPLSLECTVEGTSNPNLYWYRQAAGRGLQLLFYSVGIGQISSEVPQNLSASRPQDRQFILSSKKLLLSDSGFYLCAWSEGGANSNQPQHFGDGTRLSIL.

This chain uses TRBV30 with TRBJ2-1; D ambiguous. With 1 base removed from V and 8 bases from J, the gap between germline ends came to 9 bases. CDR1 GTSNPN and CDR2 SVGIG come from the germline V gene (reference sequence). The CDR3 consists of 12 residues. The CDR3 nucleotides read TGTGCCTGGAGTGAGCTAGGAGATGAGCAGTTCTTC. Its translation is CAWSELGDEQFF.

CDR3 coding DNA: TGTGCCTGGAGCCTCCTAGCGGGGGGATACAATGAGCAGTTCTTC. Translation gives CAWSLLAGGYNEQFF. The chain is built from TRBV30 and TRBJ2-1; 11 nucleotides match TRBD2. CDR1 GTSNPN and CDR2 SVGIG come from the germline V gene (reference sequence). V lost 3 bases, J lost 4 bases, and 5 bases stayed unmatched. The CDR3 is 15 amino acids. Complete variable domain (other parts from reference TRBV30 and TRBJ2-1): SQTIHQWPATLVQPVGSPLSLECTVEGTSNPNLYWYRQAAGRGLQLLFYSVGIGQISSEVPQNLSASRPQDRQFILSSKKLLLSDSGFYLCAWSLLAGGYNEQFFGPGTRLTVL.

The chain carries TRBV7-9 and TRBJ1-1; D unresolved. The CDR3 extends over 8 amino acids. V lost 10 bases and J lost 11, with 8 bases in between. From germline, CDR1 is SEHNR and CDR2 FQNEAQ (reference sequence). CDR3 in DNA: TGTGCCACCGGTTCCGCTTTCTTT. It encodes CATGSAFF.

The genes are TRBV5-4 and TRBJ1-2; 7 bases are shared with TRBD1. V shed 4 bases and J 4 bases; nucleotides not matched to a gene: 4. CDR3 size: 13 residues. Germline V gene data show CDR1 as SGHNT and CDR2 as YYREEE (reference sequence). This CDR3 reads CASSQGQSYGYTF. The CDR3 DNA is TGTGCCAGCAGCCAGGGACAGTCCTATGGCTACACCTTC.

V is TRBV10-3 and J is TRBJ2-2; TRBD2 agrees at 14 bases. This CDR3 is 17 amino acids long. Germline lookup yields CDR1 ENHRY and CDR2 SYGVKD. The V segment lost 8 bases and the J segment 2 bases; nucleotides outside the gene matches: 7. The CDR3 coding sequence is TGTGCCATCGGGGGACTAGCGGGAGTACTTAACACCGGGGAGCTGTTTTTT. Translating gives CAIGGLAGVLNTGELFF.

The V call is TRBV27, the J call TRBJ1-2, with 8 bases lining up with TRBD1. The CDR3 is 16 amino acids. Germline V gene data show CDR1 as MNHEY and CDR2 as SMNVEV (reference sequence). V lost 4 bases and J lost 6; bases outside the gene matches: 13. Here the CDR3 reads CASSSATRATGDGYTF. CDR3 nucleotide sequence: TGTGCCAGCAGTTCAGCCACACGGGCGACAGGGGATGGCTACACCTTC.

The chain combines TRBV3-1 (or the pseudogene TRBV3-2) with TRBJ2-2, with 10 bases lining up with TRBD2. The CDR3 has 18 residues. The germline CDR1 and CDR2 sequences are LGHDT and YNNKEL (reference sequence). J lost 3 bases, V lost 3 bases, and 10 bases had no gene match. The CDR3 sequence is CASSHSLAGESDTGELFF. The CDR3 DNA reads as TGTGCCAGCAGCCACTCCCTAGCGGGAGAATCGGACACCGGGGAGCTGTTTTTT.

The chain joins TRBV6-5 to TRBJ2-1, with D perhaps TRBD1 (5 bases). This CDR3 region has 14 residues. V lost 0 bases, J lost 8 bases, and 11 bases lay in between. The germline CDR1 and CDR2 sequences are MNHEY and SVGAGI. CDR3 bases: TGTGCCAGCAGTTACTCGAGAAGGGGCCATGAGCAGTTCTTC. As protein: CASSYSRRGHEQFF.

The chain combines TRBV10-3 with TRBJ2-1; TRBD2 matches at 14 bases. The V segment lost 10 bases and the J segment 7 bases; nucleotides outside the gene matches: 6. The CDR3 is made up of 14 amino acids. Germline CDR1 ENHRY, CDR2 SYGVKD. Here the CDR3 reads CATGTSGSQNEQFF. The CDR3 DNA sequence: TGTGCCACCGGGACTAGCGGGAGTCAGAATGAGCAGTTCTTC.

The chain combines TRBV6-5 with TRBJ1-2; D gene unclear. Trimming left V 0 bases short and J 7 bases short, with 15 bases between. Germline CDR1 is MNHEY and CDR2 is SVGAGI. The CDR3 totals 15 residues. This CDR3 reads CASSYSINGGTGYTF. CDR3 DNA sequence: TGTGCCAGCAGTTACTCAATAAATGGAGGAACTGGCTACACCTTC.

The chain employs TRBV19 and TRBJ2-1; no reliable D call. Germline V CDR1 and CDR2: LNHDA, SQIVND (reference sequence). With 6 bases removed from V and 0 bases from J, the gap between germline ends came to 12 bases. The CDR3 covers 15 residues. The DNA of the CDR3 is TGTGCCAGTAGGCCCGGGTCGAGCTCCTACAATGAGCAGTTCTTC. Encoded protein: CASRPGSSSYNEQFF.

The gene calls are TRBV7-2 and TRBJ2-2; 8 nucleotides align to TRBD1. Looked up from germline, CDR1 is SGHTA and CDR2 is FQGNSA. The CDR3 is made up of 15 amino acids. J gave up 7 bases and V 4 bases, and 8 bases lay outside the gene matches. CDR3 amino acids: CASSSRTGSGGELFF. The CDR3 coding sequence is TGTGCCAGCAGCTCCCGGACAGGGTCGGGCGGGGAGCTGTTTTTT.

The CDR3 spells CSAGTGNTGELFF. The CDR3 bases are TGCAGCGCCGGGACAGGAAACACCGGGGAGCTGTTTTTT. This chain links TRBV29-1 with TRBJ2-2; TRBD1 aligns across 8 bases. Unmatched junction bases numbered 3, after V lost 7 bases and J lost 2 bases. Germline V gene sequence: CDR1 SQVTM, CDR2 ANQGSEA. The CDR3 loop spans 13 amino acids.

V and J are TRBV7-2 and TRBJ2-5, with D tentatively TRBD1 (6 bases). Germline V gives CDR1 SGHTA, CDR2 FQGNSA. This CDR3 is built from 13 residues. V was cut by 5 bases and J by 0 bases, with 7 bases left in between. The CDR3 is CASSEGDQETQYF. As DNA, the CDR3 is TGTGCCAGCAGCGAGGGGGACCAAGAGACCCAGTACTTC.

The chain employs TRBV10-2 and TRBJ1-1; D is perhaps TRBD1 (5 bases). V was cut by 3 bases and J by 0 bases, with 17 bases left in between. Germline V gives CDR1 WSHSY, CDR2 SAAADI. The CDR3 is made up of 17 amino acids. As DNA, the CDR3 is TGCGCCAGCAGTGATATGGCGGGAATGGACATGAACACTGAAGCTTTCTTT. Its translation is CASSDMAGMDMNTEAFF.

The V call is TRBV28, the J call TRBJ1-5; 7 nucleotides align to TRBD1. The CDR3 loop spans 19 amino acids. The germline gives CDR1 MDHEN, CDR2 SYDVKM. V lost 2 bases, J lost 5 bases, and 18 bases stayed unmatched. The CDR3 DNA sequence: TGTGCCAGCAGTTTAGGACCCGGACAGGCGGGCTTTCGTGATCAGCCCCAGCATTTT. Its translation is CASSLGPGQAGFRDQPQHF. Drawing the rest from reference TRBV28 and TRBJ1-5, the complete variable domain is DVKVTQSSRYLVKRTGEKVFLECVQDMDHENMFWYRQDPGLGLRLIYFSYDVKMKEKGDIPEGYSVSREKKERFSLILESASTNQTSMYLCASSLGPGQAGFRDQPQHFGDGTRLSIL.

The CDR3 reads CASSLGEGSGTRIGEQFF. The CDR3, as DNA: TGTGCCAGCAGCCTTGGGGAGGGGAGCGGGACTAGAATTGGTGAGCAGTTCTTC. The chain carries TRBV4-2 and TRBJ2-1; 8 nucleotides agree with TRBD2. This CDR3 is 18 amino acids long. V lost 4 bases and J lost 9; bases outside the gene matches: 20. The V gene's germline CDR1 is LGHNA and CDR2 YNFKEQ.

This rearrangement joins TRBV30 to TRBJ2-1; TRBD2 matches 10 bases. This CDR3 region has 15 residues. The junction had 8 bases not matched to a gene; V was cut back by 5 bases and J by 4 bases. The germline V gene encodes CDR1 GTSNPN and CDR2 SVGIG (reference sequence). The CDR3 is CAWSGWTSGYNEQFF. CDR3 coding DNA: TGTGCCTGGTCCGGGTGGACTAGCGGATACAATGAGCAGTTCTTC.

The chain combines TRBV18 with TRBJ1-2; a weak D match, TRBD1 (5 bases). The CDR3 is 13 residues long. V dropped 4 bases and J dropped 8 bases, with 14 bases sitting between them. Germline CDR1 and CDR2: KGHSH and LQKENI. DNA of the CDR3: TGTGCCAGCTCACAAGACCAGGGTGGCGGCTACACCTTC. This encodes CASSQDQGGGYTF.

V is TRBV2 and J is TRBJ2-1; 7 positions agree with TRBD2. Unmatched junction bases numbered 3, after V lost 4 bases and J lost 6 bases. The length of the CDR3 is 13 residues. CDR1 is SNHLY, CDR2 FYNNEI, per germline. The CDR3 loop is CASSVGGSNEQFF. CDR3 in DNA: TGTGCCAGCAGTGTGGGCGGGAGCAATGAGCAGTTCTTC.

The chain combines TRBV11-2 with TRBJ2-5; D remains ambiguous. V shed 1 base and J shed 4 bases, with 10 bases lying between them. The CDR3 loop spans 14 amino acids. Germline CDR1 SGHAT, CDR2 FQNNGV. CDR3 in DNA: TGTGCCAGCAGCTTAGGATACAGCCTAGAGACCCAGTACTTC. Amino acids: CASSLGYSLETQYF.

About this clone: Additional DNA sequences in this sample encode the identical CDR3. The V and J genes are TRBV9 and TRBJ2-3; unclear D gene. The CDR3 has 12 residues. The V end lost 4 bases, the J end lost 0 bases, and 3 bases lay between the germline ends. The germline gives CDR1 SGDLS, CDR2 YYNGEE. As DNA, the CDR3 is TGTGCCAGCAGCCTAAGCACAGATACGCAGTATTTT. Translating gives CASSLSTDTQYF.